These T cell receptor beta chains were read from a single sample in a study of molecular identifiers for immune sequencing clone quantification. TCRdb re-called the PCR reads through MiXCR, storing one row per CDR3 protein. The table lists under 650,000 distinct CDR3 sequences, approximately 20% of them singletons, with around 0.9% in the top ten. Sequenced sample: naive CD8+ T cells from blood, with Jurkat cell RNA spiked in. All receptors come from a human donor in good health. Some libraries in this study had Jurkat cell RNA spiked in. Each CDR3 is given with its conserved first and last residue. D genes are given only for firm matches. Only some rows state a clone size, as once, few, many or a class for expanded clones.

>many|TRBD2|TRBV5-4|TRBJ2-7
CASSLRSSGAYEQYF
TGTGCCAGCAGCTTGCGATCCAGCGGGGCTTACGAGCAGTACTTC
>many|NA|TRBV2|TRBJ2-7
CASSGSRDLSYEQYF
TGTGCCAGCAGCGGGTCGAGGGACCTTTCCTACGAGCAGTACTTC
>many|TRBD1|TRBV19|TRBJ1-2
CASGQEGTYGYTF
TGTGCCAGTGGACAGGAGGGGACATATGGCTACACCTTC
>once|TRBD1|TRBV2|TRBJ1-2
CACSEGTGNYGYTF
TGTGCCTGCAGTGAAGGGACAGGGAACTATGGCTACACCTTC
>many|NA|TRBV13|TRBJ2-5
CASSPTGRETQYF
TGTGCCAGCAGCCCCACCGGCCGAGAGACCCAGTACTTC
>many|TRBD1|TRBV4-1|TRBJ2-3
CASSYGQVGSDTQYF
TGCGCCAGCAGCTATGGACAGGTTGGATCAGATACGCAGTATTTT
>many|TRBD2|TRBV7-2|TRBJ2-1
CASSLGTSGDEQFF
TGTGCCAGCAGCTTAGGGACTAGCGGCGATGAGCAGTTCTTC
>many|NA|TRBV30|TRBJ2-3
CAWKSVGSTDTQYF
TGTGCCTGGAAAAGCGTCGGGAGTACAGATACGCAGTATTTT
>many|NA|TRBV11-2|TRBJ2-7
CASSPSGFAYEQYF
TGTGCCAGCAGCCCGTCAGGGTTCGCCTACGAGCAGTACTTC
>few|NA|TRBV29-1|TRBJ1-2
CSVESGANYGYTF
TGCAGCGTTGAGTCCGGGGCGAACTATGGCTACACCTTC
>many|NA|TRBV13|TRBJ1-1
CASSFREAMNTEAFF
TGTGCCAGCAGCTTCCGTGAAGCAATGAACACTGAAGCTTTCTTT
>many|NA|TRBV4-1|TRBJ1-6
CASSQEHRVGIGSPLHF
TGCGCCAGCAGCCAGGAACACAGGGTAGGAATTGGATCACCCCTCCACTTT
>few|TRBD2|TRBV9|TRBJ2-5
CASSPTFSGDLETQYF
TGTGCCAGCAGCCCCACGTTTAGCGGGGATTTAGAGACCCAGTACTTC
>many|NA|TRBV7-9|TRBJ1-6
CASSLEFRSTLNSPLHF
TGTGCCAGCAGCTTAGAATTTAGGAGTACGTTGAATTCACCCCTCCACTTT
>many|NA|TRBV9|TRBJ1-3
CASSPDVNSGNTIYF
TGTGCCAGCAGCCCGGACGTAAACTCTGGAAACACCATATATTTT
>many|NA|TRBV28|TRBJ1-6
CASSSTGWDNSPLHF
TGTGCCAGCAGTTCTACAGGCTGGGATAATTCACCCCTCCACTTT
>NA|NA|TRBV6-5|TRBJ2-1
CASSGGFGEVTYNEQFF
TGTGCCAGCAGTGGCGGCTTTGGGGAAGTCACCTACAATGAGCAGTTCTTC
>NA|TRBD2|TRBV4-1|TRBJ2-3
CASSQAAASGRLDTQYF
TGCGCCAGCAGCCAGGCCGCGGCTAGCGGGAGACTTGATACGCAGTATTTT
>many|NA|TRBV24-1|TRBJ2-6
CATEDSGANVLTF
TGTGCCACCGAGGACTCTGGGGCCAACGTCCTGACTTTC
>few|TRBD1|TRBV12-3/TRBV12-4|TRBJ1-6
CASSPPGQNSPLHF
TGTGCCAGCAGTCCCCCGGGACAGAATTCACCCCTCCACTTT
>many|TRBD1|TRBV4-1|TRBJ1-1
CASSPLTGGTEAFF
TGCGCCAGCAGCCCGTTAACAGGGGGCACTGAAGCTTTCTTT
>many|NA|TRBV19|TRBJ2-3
CASTGVHDTQYF
TGTGCCAGTACGGGGGTCCACGATACGCAGTATTTT
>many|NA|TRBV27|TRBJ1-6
CASSLANSPLHF
TGTGCCAGCAGTTTGGCAAATTCACCCCTCCACTTT
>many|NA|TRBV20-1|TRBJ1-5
CSARKILVGYVDQPQHF
TGCAGTGCTAGAAAGATCTTGGTGGGTTATGTTGATCAGCCCCAGCATTTT
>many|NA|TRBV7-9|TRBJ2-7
CASSLLASETYF
TGTGCCAGCAGCTTATTAGCTAGCGAGACGTACTTC
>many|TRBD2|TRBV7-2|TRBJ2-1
CASSFLAGGGEQFF
TGTGCCAGCAGCTTTCTAGCGGGAGGGGGTGAGCAGTTCTTC
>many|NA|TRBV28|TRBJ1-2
CASSRRAGYGYTF
TGTGCCAGCAGCCGGAGAGCCGGTTATGGCTACACCTTC
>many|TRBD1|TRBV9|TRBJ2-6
CASSPQGQGANVLTF
TGTGCCAGCAGTCCCCAGGGACAGGGGGCCAACGTCCTGACTTTC
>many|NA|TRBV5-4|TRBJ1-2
CASSPTSWENYGYTF
TGTGCCAGCAGCCCTACATCGTGGGAAAACTATGGCTACACCTTC
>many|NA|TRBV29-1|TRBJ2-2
CSVVSRTSNTGELFF
TGCAGCGTTGTAAGCAGAACGTCGAACACCGGGGAGCTGTTTTTT